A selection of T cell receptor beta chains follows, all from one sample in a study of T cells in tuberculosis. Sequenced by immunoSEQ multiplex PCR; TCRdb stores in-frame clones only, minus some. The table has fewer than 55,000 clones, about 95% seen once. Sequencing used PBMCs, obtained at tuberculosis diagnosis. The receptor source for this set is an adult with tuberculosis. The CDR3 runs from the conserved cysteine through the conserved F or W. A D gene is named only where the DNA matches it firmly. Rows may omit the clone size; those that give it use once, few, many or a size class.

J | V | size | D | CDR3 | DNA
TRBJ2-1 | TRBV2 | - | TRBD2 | CASSEGAGVGDEQFF | TGTGCCAGCAGTGAGGGAGCGGGAGTGGGGGATGAGCAGTTCTTC
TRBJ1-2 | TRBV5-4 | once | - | CASSPNSYADYGYTF | TGTGCCAGCAGCCCAAATAGTTACGCTGACTATGGCTACACCTTC
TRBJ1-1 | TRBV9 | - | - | CASSVGRGAEAFF | TGTGCCAGCAGCGTAGGGAGGGGAGCTGAAGCTTTCTTT
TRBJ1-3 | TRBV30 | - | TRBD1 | CAWSVTGGNGNTIYF | TGTGCCTGGAGTGTAACAGGGGGCAATGGAAACACCATATATTTT
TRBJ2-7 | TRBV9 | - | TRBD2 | CASSSGLAGYEQYF | TGTGCCAGCAGCTCGGGACTAGCGGGTTACGAGCAGTACTTC
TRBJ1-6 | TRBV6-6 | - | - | CASSPAGANSPLHF | TGTGCCAGCAGTCCGGCAGGGGCCAATTCACCCCTCCACTTT
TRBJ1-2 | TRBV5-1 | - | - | CASSLDRGEGGGYTF | TGCGCCAGCAGCTTGGACCGGGGGGAAGGAGGAGGCTACACCTTC
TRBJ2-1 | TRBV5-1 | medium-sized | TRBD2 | CASSPGTTPSYNEQFF | TGCGCCAGCAGCCCGGGGACTACTCCCTCCTACAATGAGCAGTTCTTC
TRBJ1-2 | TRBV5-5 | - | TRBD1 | CASSSDRGLPYGYTF | TGTGCCAGCAGCTCAGACAGGGGGCTACCGTATGGCTACACCTTC
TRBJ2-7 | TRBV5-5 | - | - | CASSTRETYEQYF | TGTGCCAGCAGCACCAGGGAAACCTACGAGCAGTACTTC
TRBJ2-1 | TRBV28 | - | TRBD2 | CASSLITSGRLGEQFF | TGTGCCAGCAGTTTGATTACTAGCGGGAGACTGGGTGAGCAGTTCTTC
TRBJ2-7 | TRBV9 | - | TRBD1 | CASSVGQGFYEQYF | TGTGCCAGCAGCGTCGGACAGGGGTTCTACGAGCAGTACTTC
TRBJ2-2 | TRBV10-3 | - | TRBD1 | CAIKYNRGDTGELFF | TGTGCCATCAAGTACAACAGGGGGGACACCGGGGAGCTGTTTTTT
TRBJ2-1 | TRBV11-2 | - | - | CASSPTGRGSGFF | TGTGCCAGCAGCCCAACAGGGCGGGGGTCTGGGTTCTTC
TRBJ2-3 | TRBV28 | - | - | CASSPQWGRGTDTQYF | TGTGCCAGCAGTCCACAATGGGGCCGAGGTACAGATACGCAGTATTTT
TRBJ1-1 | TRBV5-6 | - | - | CASSSQSAEAFF | TGTGCCAGCAGCTCCCAGTCCGCTGAAGCTTTCTTT
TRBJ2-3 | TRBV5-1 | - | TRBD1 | CASSLVRTGGNTDTQYF | TGCGCCAGCAGCTTGGTTCGCACAGGGGGTAACACAGATACGCAGTATTTT
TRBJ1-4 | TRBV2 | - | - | CASSTGRKEKLFF | TGTGCCAGCAGTACAGGGCGGAAGGAAAAACTGTTTTTT
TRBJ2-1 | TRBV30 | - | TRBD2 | CAWSIRRLAGTNEQFF | TGTGCCTGGAGTATTCGACGACTAGCGGGAACCAATGAGCAGTTCTTC
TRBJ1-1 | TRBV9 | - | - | CASSTTGNTEAFF | TGTGCCAGCAGCACGACAGGGAACACTGAAGCTTTCTTT
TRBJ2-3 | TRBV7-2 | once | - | CASSFGGYGSDTQYF | TGTGCCAGCAGCTTCGGTGGTTATGGTTCAGATACGCAGTATTTT
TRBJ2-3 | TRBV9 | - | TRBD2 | CASSVGPLAGATDTQYF | TGTGCCAGCAGCGTAGGCCCCCTAGCGGGAGCTACAGATACGCAGTATTTT
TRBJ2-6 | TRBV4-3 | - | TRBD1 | CASSQQGAVPSGANVLTF | TGCGCCAGCAGCCAACAGGGGGCGGTCCCCTCTGGGGCCAACGTCCTGACTTTC
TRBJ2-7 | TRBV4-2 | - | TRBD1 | CASSQGDGTGAYEQYF | TGTGCCAGCAGCCAAGGGGATGGGACAGGAGCCTACGAGCAGTACTTC
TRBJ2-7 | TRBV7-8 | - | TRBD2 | CASSDPPTSATYEQYF | TGTGCCAGCAGCGATCCGCCGACTAGCGCTACCTACGAGCAGTACTTC
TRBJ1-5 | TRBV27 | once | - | CASSPYRGSQPQHF | TGTGCCAGCAGTCCCTACCGGGGGAGCCAGCCCCAGCATTTT
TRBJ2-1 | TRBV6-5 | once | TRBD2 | CASMPGTIYNEQFF | TGTGCCAGTATGCCCGGGACTATATACAATGAGCAGTTCTTC
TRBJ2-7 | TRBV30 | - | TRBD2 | CAWSARASGRGYEQYF | TGTGCCTGGAGTGCCCGGGCTAGCGGGAGGGGATACGAGCAGTACTTC
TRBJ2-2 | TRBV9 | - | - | CASSVATALGGELFF | TGTGCCAGCAGCGTAGCTACGGCGCTCGGCGGGGAGTTGTTTTTT
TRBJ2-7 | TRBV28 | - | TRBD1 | CASRTGSYEQYF | TGTGCCAGCAGGACAGGGTCCTACGAGCAGTACTTC
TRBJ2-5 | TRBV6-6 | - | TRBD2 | CASSGRGGPETQYF | TGTGCCAGCAGTGGCCGGGGGGGCCCAGAGACCCAGTACTTC
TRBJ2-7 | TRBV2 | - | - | CASNMDKSSYEQYF | TGTGCCAGCAATATGGACAAGAGCTCCTACGAGCAGTACTTC
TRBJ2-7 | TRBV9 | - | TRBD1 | CASSVGVQGAYEQYF | TGTGCCAGCAGCGTAGGGGTACAGGGGGCCTACGAGCAGTACTTC
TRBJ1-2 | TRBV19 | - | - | CASRRQENYGYTF | TGTGCCAGCAGGAGACAGGAAAACTATGGCTACACCTTC
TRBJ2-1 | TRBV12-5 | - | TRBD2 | CASGFRGLAGLLSSYNEQFF | TGTGCTAGTGGTTTCCGGGGACTAGCGGGACTTTTAAGTTCCTACAATGAGCAGTTCTTC
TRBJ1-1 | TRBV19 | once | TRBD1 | CASSIGLLGQANTEAFF | TGTGCCAGTAGTATAGGGTTATTAGGACAGGCGAACACTGAAGCTTTCTTT
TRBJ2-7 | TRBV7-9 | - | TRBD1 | CASSSRDSSSYEQYF | TGTGCCAGCAGCTCCCGGGACAGTAGCTCCTACGAGCAGTACTTC
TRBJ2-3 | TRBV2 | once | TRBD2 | CASSPLGAGVTDTQYF | TGTGCCAGCAGCCCTCTCGGAGCGGGAGTAACAGATACGCAGTATTTT
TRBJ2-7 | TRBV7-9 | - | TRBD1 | CASSFGQGGEQYF | TGTGCCAGCAGCTTCGGACAGGGGGGCGAGCAGTACTTC
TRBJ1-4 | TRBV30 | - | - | CAWRGGEKLFF | TGTGCCTGGAGGGGGGGTGAAAAACTGTTTTTT
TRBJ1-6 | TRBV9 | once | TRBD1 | CASSLTGDPNSPLHF | TGTGCCAGCAGCCTTACAGGGGACCCAAATTCACCCCTCCACTTT
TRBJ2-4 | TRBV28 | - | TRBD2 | CASSSVRAGGLAKNIQYF | TGTGCCAGCAGTTCAGTAAGAGCGGGAGGTCTAGCCAAAAACATTCAGTACTTC
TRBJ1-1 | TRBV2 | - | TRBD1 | CASSLDRVRTEAFF | TGTGCCAGCAGCTTGGACAGGGTCCGCACTGAAGCTTTCTTT
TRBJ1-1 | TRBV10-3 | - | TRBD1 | CATQGAVGAFF | TGTGCCACTCAGGGGGCTGTTGGAGCTTTCTTT
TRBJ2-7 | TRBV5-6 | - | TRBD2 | CASSLVGGGWTNNYEQYF | TGTGCCAGCAGCTTGGTGGGCGGGGGATGGACCAATAATTACGAGCAGTACTTC
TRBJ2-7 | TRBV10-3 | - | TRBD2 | CAISEVAGAKPQNF | TGTGCCATCAGTGAGGTAGCGGGAGCCAAACCCCAGAACTTC
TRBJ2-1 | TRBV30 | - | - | CAASSPGLNEQFF | TGTGCCGCCTCAAGCCCGGGATTAAATGAGCAGTTCTTC
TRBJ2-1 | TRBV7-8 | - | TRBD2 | CAGVGTRGSNEQFF | TGTGCCGGGGTTGGGACTAGGGGTAGCAATGAGCAGTTCTTC